A selection of T cell receptor beta chains follows, all from one sample in a study of T cells in Graves' hyperthyroidism and ophthalmopathy. MiXCR, applied by TCRdb to the multiplex PCR reads, yields one record per CDR3 protein. The data contain 300,000 to 500,000 distinct CDR3 sequences, about 15% of them singletons. Specimen: blood. Receptors originate from a woman aged 25 to 39 with Graves' hyperthyroidism. Both conserved end residues are part of each CDR3. Fields, in order: J gene, clone size, D gene, V gene, CDR3 protein, CDR3 DNA. D genes are given only for firm matches. Size tells how often a clone was seen (once, few, many) or the class of an expanded clone, and some rows leave it out.

TRBJ2-7 . . TRBV27 CASSLSFSYEQYF TGTGCCAGCAGTTTATCGTTCTCCTACGAGCAGTACTTC
TRBJ1-2 . . TRBV6-2/TRBV6-3 CASSYPNKDGYTF TGTGCCAGCAGTTACCCCAACAAAGATGGCTACACCTTC
TRBJ1-6 . . TRBV28 CASSHRETYSPLHF TGTGCCAGCAGTCACAGGGAGACGTATTCACCCCTCCACTTT
TRBJ1-2 few . TRBV28 CASSLFYAGYTF TGTGCCAGCAGTCTATTCTACGCTGGCTACACCTTC
TRBJ1-4 few . TRBV2 CASSIFGLTRNEKLFF TGTGCCAGCAGTATATTCGGACTTACCCGCAATGAAAAACTGTTTTTT
TRBJ2-3 . TRBD2 TRBV5-4 CASSLGGSGDTDTQYF TGTGCCAGCAGCTTGGGGGGTAGCGGGGACACAGATACGCAGTATTTT
TRBJ1-6 few TRBD1 TRBV10-3 CAISEGGTGSSPLHF TGTGCCATCAGTGAGGGAGGGACAGGTTCTTCACCCCTCCACTTT
TRBJ1-1 few . TRBV24-1 CATSDGGTGNTEAFF TGTGCCACCAGTGATGGAGGGACCGGGAACACTGAAGCTTTCTTT
TRBJ2-1 . TRBD2 TRBV5-4 CATPAREENYNEQFF TGTGCCACCCCCGCCCGGGAGGAAAACTACAATGAGCAGTTCTTC
TRBJ2-1 many . TRBV6-8 CASSYAGQSYNEQFF TGTGCCAGCAGTTACGCGGGACAGTCCTACAATGAGCAGTTCTTC
TRBJ2-1 few TRBD2 TRBV7-8 CASSSNKLAGVHYNEQFF TGTGCCAGCAGCTCCAACAAGTTAGCGGGAGTACACTACAATGAGCAGTTCTTC
TRBJ2-7 many TRBD1 TRBV13 CASSLPGQSYEQYF TGTGCCAGCAGCCTACCGGGACAGTCCTACGAGCAGTACTTC
TRBJ2-2 few . TRBV6-1 CASRPDTNTGELFF TGTGCCAGCAGACCAGACACCAACACCGGGGAGCTGTTTTTT
TRBJ2-5 few TRBD2 TRBV9 CASSDPWETSGQSQETQYF TGTGCCAGCAGCGACCCATGGGAGACTAGCGGGCAAAGTCAAGAGACCCAGTACTTC